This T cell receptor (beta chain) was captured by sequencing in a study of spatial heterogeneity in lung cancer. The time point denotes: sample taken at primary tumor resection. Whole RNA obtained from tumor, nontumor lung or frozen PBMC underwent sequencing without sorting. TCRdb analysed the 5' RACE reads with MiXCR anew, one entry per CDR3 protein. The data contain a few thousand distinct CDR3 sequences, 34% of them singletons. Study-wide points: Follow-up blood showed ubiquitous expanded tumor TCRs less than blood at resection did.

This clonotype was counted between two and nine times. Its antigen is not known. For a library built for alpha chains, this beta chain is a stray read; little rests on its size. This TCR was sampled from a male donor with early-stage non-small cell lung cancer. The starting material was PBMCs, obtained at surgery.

Written as DNA, the CDR3 is TGCAGTGCTACAGACGGGCAAACCCCCTACGAGCAGTACTTC. It encodes CSATDGQTPYEQYF. The genes are TRBV20-1 and TRBJ2-7; D gene unclear. The CDR3 has 14 residues. Germline V gene lookup returns CDR1 DFQATT and CDR2 SNEGSKA (reference sequence). V shed 4 bases and J shed 2 bases, with 15 bases lying between them.